This T cell receptor (beta chain) is from a study of blood T cell repertoires in COVID-19. Study context: Sources were T cells, B-cell-depleted T cells, or PBMCs; the material itself was cDNA or gDNA.

TCRdb's table, derived via immunoSEQ multiplex PCR, lists solely in-frame clones and lacks some. The sample consists of 110,000 to 150,000 clones, 80% to 90% of them appearing once. V gave up 6 bases and J gave up 5 bases; unmatched junction bases: 2. The CDR3 is 12 amino acids. The receptor was isolated from a woman aged 45-65 years with acute or convalescent COVID-19. The material sequenced was peripheral blood. V gene TRBV12-3 or TRBV12-4 combines with J gene TRBJ2-7; 9 bases are shared with TRBD1. CDR3 sequence: CASSWDRDEQYF. CDR3 sequence (DNA): TGTGCCAGCAGCTGGGACAGGGACGAGCAGTACTTC.